The 18 T cell receptor beta chains in this list originate from one sample, sequenced in a study of OX40 agonist ivuxolimab in advanced cancers. Profiled with immunoSEQ multiplex PCR; TCRdb holds only in-frame clones, not every one. The sample holds 20,000 to 25,000 clones, around nine tenths seen once. The material was CD4+ or CD8+ T cells sorted from blood, obtained in a trial of the OX40 agonist ivuxolimab. Receptors originate from an adult with an advanced solid tumor such as melanoma, head and neck, liver or kidney cancer.

V and J are TRBV7-6 and TRBJ2-7; TRBD1 agrees at 9 bases. The germline V gene has CDR1 SGHVS and CDR2 FNYEAQ. This CDR3 has 15 amino acids. Trimming at V came to 1 base and at J to 3 bases, leaving 4 bases not matched to a gene. The CDR3 DNA follows: TGTGCCAGCAGCTTAGTAACAGGGGGCGGCTACGAGCAGTACTTC. Residues: CASSLVTGGGYEQYF.

The chain recombines TRBV5-6 with TRBJ1-4; TRBD1 is a possible D gene (5 bases). Germline V gene lookup returns CDR1 SGHDT and CDR2 YYEEEE. V lost 0 bases, J lost 4 bases, and 10 bases lay in between. This CDR3 spans 15 amino acids. DNA of the CDR3: TGTGCCAGCAGCTTGGGAGGGGCGGTTAATGAAAAACTGTTTTTT. This codes for CASSLGGAVNEKLFF.

This clone was counted only a few times. V usage is TRBV5-4 and J usage is TRBJ2-5, with D maybe TRBD2 (7 bases). This CDR3 comprises 13 residues. The germline V gene has CDR1 SGHNT and CDR2 YYREEE (reference sequence). V was trimmed by 3 bases and J by 5 bases, leaving 11 bases between them. The CDR3 coding sequence is TGTGCCAGCAGCTCTGGGGGGGCGGAGACCCAGTACTTC. Translation gives CASSSGGAETQYF. Complete variable domain (other parts from reference TRBV5-4 and TRBJ2-5): ETGVTQSPTHLIKTRGQQVTLRCSSQSGHNTVSWYQQALGQGPQFIFQYYREEENGRGNFPPRFSGLQFPNYSSELNVNALELDDSALYLCASSSGGAETQYFGPGTRLLVL.

This clone is a singleton in its sample. V usage is TRBV19 and J usage is TRBJ2-5; the match to TRBD2 covers 7 bases. The J call is in doubt because the DNA end fits TRBJ2-7 better. CDR1 is LNHDA, CDR2 SQIVND, per germline (reference sequence). The CDR3 totals 14 residues. The CDR3 sequence: CATMGGMRTYEQYF. CDR3 in DNA: TGTGCCACCATGGGGGGGATGAGAACCTACGAGCAGTACTTC.

The J gene is TRBJ1-4, the V gene TRBV7-9; TRBD1 might be the D (6 bases). The CDR3 runs to 14 residues. Looked up from germline, CDR1 is SEHNR and CDR2 is FQNEAQ (reference sequence). With 4 bases removed from V and 3 bases from J, the gap between germline ends came to 9 bases. CDR3: CASSWKGANEKLFF. The CDR3 DNA follows: TGTGCCAGCAGCTGGAAGGGGGCTAATGAAAAACTGTTTTTT.

The chain employs TRBV4-3 and TRBJ1-5; unclear D gene. Trimming stripped 0 bases from V and 6 bases from J, with 9 bases between. Germline V gene sequence: CDR1 LGHNA, CDR2 YSLEER. The CDR3 loop spans 14 amino acids. The DNA of the CDR3 is TGCGCCAGCAGCCAAGAAAGCCCAGGTCAGCCCCAGCATTTT. Amino acids: CASSQESPGQPQHF.

CDR3 sequence reads: CASSMGQGSYSNQPQHF. DNA for the CDR3: TGTGCCAGTAGTATGGGGCAGGGATCTTATAGCAATCAGCCCCAGCATTTT. V usage is TRBV19 and J usage is TRBJ1-5; D might be TRBD1 (5 bases). The germline gives CDR1 LNHDA, CDR2 SQIVND (reference sequence). CDR3 size: 17 residues. The ends were cut back, 3 bases at V and 0 bases at J, with 15 bases in the middle.

The rearrangement joins TRBV7-9 to TRBJ1-2; 7 bases match TRBD1. The CDR3 has 12 amino acids. Germline CDR1 and CDR2: SEHNR and FQNEAQ (reference sequence). The trim removed 4 bases at V and 8 bases at J, leaving 4 bases unmatched. The CDR3 region is CASSSDRVGYTF. The CDR3 DNA is TGTGCCAGCAGCTCCGACAGGGTCGGCTACACCTTC.

The V gene is TRBV27, the J gene TRBJ2-1; the D is unclear. The germline CDR1 and CDR2 sequences are MNHEY and SMNVEV (reference sequence). V lost 4 bases and J lost 6, with 10 bases in between. The CDR3 loop spans 13 amino acids. The CDR3: CASSSVLFNEQFF. CDR3 bases: TGTGCCAGCAGTTCCGTTTTGTTCAATGAGCAGTTCTTC.

This clone was observed once. V and J are TRBV10-3 and TRBJ2-7; no reliable D call. V was pared by 8 bases and J by 2 bases, with 10 bases between. Germline V gene sequence: CDR1 ENHRY, CDR2 SYGVKD. This CDR3 region has 12 residues. CDR3 nucleotides: TGTGCCATCGCCCCACTCCCCTACGAGCAGTACTTC. Amino acids: CAIAPLPYEQYF.

The chain employs TRBV19 and TRBJ2-7; D remains ambiguous. V lost 4 bases, J lost 1 base, and 11 bases lay in between. Germline V gives CDR1 LNHDA, CDR2 SQIVND (reference sequence). The CDR3 has 14 residues. The CDR3 is CASSKQITSYEQYF. As DNA, the CDR3 is TGTGCCAGTAGTAAGCAGATAACGTCCTACGAGCAGTACTTC. The full variable domain, in which reference TRBV19 and TRBJ2-7 provide the parts outside the CDR3, is DGGITQSPKYLFRKEGQNVTLSCEQNLNHDAMYWYRQDPGQGLRLIYYSQIVNDFQKGDIAEGYSVSREKKESFPLTVTSAQKNPTAFYLCASSKQITSYEQYFGPGTRLTVT.

The rearrangement links TRBV6-1 to TRBJ1-2, with TRBD1 as a possible D gene (6 bases). Germline V gene sequence: CDR1 MNHNS, CDR2 SASEGT. This CDR3 spans 14 amino acids. V was cut by 2 bases and J by 5 bases, with 12 bases left in between. CDR3 sequence reads: CASSETGNRYGYTF. The CDR3 DNA reads as TGTGCCAGCAGTGAAACAGGGAACAGGTATGGCTACACCTTC.

The rearrangement links TRBV2 to TRBJ2-5; D assignment may be TRBD1 or TRBD2 (5 bases each). The assigned J gene may be wrong: the sequence end matches TRBJ2-7 better. Looked up from germline, CDR1 is SNHLY and CDR2 is FYNNEI. The CDR3 is 12 residues long. This CDR3 reads CASGTAVYEQYF. Here the CDR3 DNA reads TGTGCCAGCGGGACGGCGGTCTACGAGCAGTACTTC.

This clone was detected once. V and J are TRBV18 and TRBJ1-2; perhaps TRBD1 as D (5 bases). Germline V lookup: CDR1 KGHSH, CDR2 LQKENI. This CDR3 is 14 amino acids long. Trimming pared 3 bases from V and 5 bases from J, leaving 13 bases between. The CDR3 protein is CASSPDGGDYGYTF. The CDR3 DNA is TGTGCCAGCTCACCCGACGGGGGTGATTATGGCTACACCTTC.

V and J are TRBV28 and TRBJ1-4; 11 positions agree with TRBD1. Germline V gene data show CDR1 as MDHEN and CDR2 as SYDVKM. The CDR3 loop spans 21 amino acids. The J segment lost 3 bases and the V segment lost 5 bases, leaving 20 bases of the junction unmatched. The CDR3 is CASSPPPPWDRGSPANEKLFF. The CDR3 DNA follows: TGTGCCAGCAGTCCCCCCCCTCCGTGGGACAGGGGGTCGCCGGCTAATGAAAAACTGTTTTTT.

The sample holds one count of this clone. V and J are TRBV19 and TRBJ1-1; D is undetermined. V was trimmed by 1 base and J by 7 bases, leaving 22 bases between them. The CDR3 has 17 amino acids. Per germline, CDR1 LNHDA and CDR2 SQIVND (reference sequence). The CDR3 DNA sequence: TGTGCCAGTAGTATAGGAACGCTCGACCCAGCGTTCTATGAAGCTTTCTTT. Translated, it gives CASSIGTLDPAFYEAFF.

The V and J genes are TRBV9 and TRBJ1-1; no firm D call. The germline CDR1 and CDR2 sequences are SGDLS and YYNGEE. Deletions cut 3 bases from V and 2 bases from J, with 8 bases between. The CDR3 is 13 amino acids. The CDR3 loop reads CASSGVQNTEAFF. CDR3 bases: TGTGCCAGCAGCGGGGTCCAAAACACTGAAGCTTTCTTT.

This chain connects TRBV19 to TRBJ1-1, with D hard to call. In germline, CDR1 is LNHDA, CDR2 SQIVND (reference sequence). Trimming cost V 8 bases and J 3 bases, with 4 bases left between them. The CDR3 is 10 residues long. The CDR3 region is CASFYTEAFF. The CDR3 nucleotides read TGTGCCAGTTTTTACACTGAAGCTTTCTTT.